This T cell receptor (beta chain) originates from a study of T-cell reconstitution after alpha-beta-depleted transplantation in children. General study findings and limits: Two months or so post-transplant, alpha-beta T cells reportedly derived from several hundred expanded graft clones. One year after transplant, T-cell counts and diversity came mostly from newly produced T cells. Where some patients showed high TCRbeta diversity at day 60, it came from recipient T cells and thymic progenitors that had survived.

Researchers prepared the TCRbeta library using unique molecular identifiers, the study reports. From the PCR reads, TCRdb called clonotypes with MiXCR, one entry per CDR3 protein. This sample has roughly 400,000 distinct CDR3 sequences, with approximately 42% found just once. Remarks on this clonotype: Its antigen remains unidentified.

The J segment lost 0 bases and the V segment lost 5 bases, leaving 5 bases of the junction unmatched. In germline, CDR1 is SGHVS, CDR2 FNYEAQ. The length of the CDR3 is 16 residues. Here the sequenced sample was PBMCs, taken before TCRalphabeta/CD19-depleted stem cell transplant. The origin of this receptor is a girl under 10 years old with aplastic anemia, due to receive a stem cell transplant. The chain is built from TRBV7-6 and TRBJ1-3; TRBD1 matches 9 bases. DNA of the CDR3: TGTGCCAGCAGCCCCAGGGACAGGGTCTCTGGAAACACCATATATTTT. Its translation: CASSPRDRVSGNTIYF.